Detailed here is one TCR beta chain. The sample belongs to a study of CD8 T cells in ankylosing spondylitis. Via MiXCR, TCRdb re-called the 5' RACE reads, giving one row per CDR3 protein. This sample carries around 90,000 distinct CDR3 sequences, around 25% of them seen once, and the ten largest clones take around three fifths. Germline CDR1 and CDR2: SEHNR and FQNEAQ (reference sequence). V lost 5 bases, J lost 1 base, and 4 bases stayed unmatched. The CDR3 is 14 amino acids. The sequenced material came from blood, either unsorted or a sorted T cell fraction (not recorded which). This chain connects TRBV7-9 to TRBJ1-1, with TRBD1 identical over 7 bases. The receptor's source is a male donor with ankylosing spondylitis or in good health (not recorded which). The CDR3 loop reads CASSLQGRNTEAFF. The DNA of the CDR3 is TGTGCCAGCAGCCTACAGGGGAGGAACACTGAAGCTTTCTTT.